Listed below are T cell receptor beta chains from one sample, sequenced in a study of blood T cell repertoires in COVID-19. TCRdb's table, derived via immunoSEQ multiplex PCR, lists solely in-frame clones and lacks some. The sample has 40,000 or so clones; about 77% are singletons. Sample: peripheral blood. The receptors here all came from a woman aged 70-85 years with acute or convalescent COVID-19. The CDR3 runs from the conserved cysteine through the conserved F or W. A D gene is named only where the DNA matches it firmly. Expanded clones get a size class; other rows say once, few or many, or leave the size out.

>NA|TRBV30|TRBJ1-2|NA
TGTGCCTGGAGTACAGCGGATAACTATGGCTACACCTTC
CAWSTADNYGYTF
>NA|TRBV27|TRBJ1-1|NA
TGTGCCAGCAGTTTCGCACAGGGTACTGAAGCTTTCTTT
CASSFAQGTEAFF
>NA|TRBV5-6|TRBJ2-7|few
TGTGCCAGCAGCTTGCTGGCGCGGGAGCAGTACTTC
CASSLLAREQYF
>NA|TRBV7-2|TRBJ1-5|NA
TGTGCCAGCAGCCTCCGGCGAGGCGATCAGCCCCAGCATTTT
CASSLRRGDQPQHF
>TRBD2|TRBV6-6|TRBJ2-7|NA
TGTGCCAGCAGTCTTAGCGGGAGGGCCCTGAGCTCCTACGAGCAGTACTTC
CASSLSGRALSSYEQYF
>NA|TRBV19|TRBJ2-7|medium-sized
TGTGCCAGTAGTATTGTCGGGAGTTCCGAGCAGTACTTC
CASSIVGSSEQYF
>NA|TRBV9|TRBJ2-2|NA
TGTGCCAGCAGCAGAAGCGGCGGGGAGCTGTTTTTT
CASSRSGGELFF
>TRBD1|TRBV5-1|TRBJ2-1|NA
TGCGCCAGCAGCTCGGCTGGACAGGGTCACAATGAGCAGTTCTTC
CASSSAGQGHNEQFF
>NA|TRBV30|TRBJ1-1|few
TGTGCCTGGACAGGGTCCGCCGAAGCTTTCTTT
CAWTGSAEAFF
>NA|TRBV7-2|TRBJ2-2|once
TGTGCCAGCAGCTTAGGACTCCTGAACACCGGGGAGCTGTTTTTT
CASSLGLLNTGELFF
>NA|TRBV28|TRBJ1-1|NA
TGTGCCAGCAGTCCGTGGAACACTGAAGCTTTCTTT
CASSPWNTEAFF
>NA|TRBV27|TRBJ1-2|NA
TGTGCCAGCAGTTTAGGGCAGTCCCCAAACTATGGCTACACCTTC
CASSLGQSPNYGYTF
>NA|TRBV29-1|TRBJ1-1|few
TGCAGCGTTGGTGCGGGGCGCGGGACTGAAGCTTTCTTT
CSVGAGRGTEAFF
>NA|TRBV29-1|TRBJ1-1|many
TGCAGCGCCGCGAGGGTGAACACTGAAGCTTTCTTT
CSAARVNTEAFF
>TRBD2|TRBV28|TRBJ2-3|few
TGTGCCAACAGCGGGGGGGGCACAGATACGCAGTATTTT
CANSGGGTDTQYF
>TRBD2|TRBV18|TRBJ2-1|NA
TGTGCCAGCTCACCGGGGCGGGAGCTTAATGAGCAGTTCTTC
CASSPGRELNEQFF
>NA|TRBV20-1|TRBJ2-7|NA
TGCAGTGCTAGTCAGGGGATCTACGAGCAGTACTTC
CSASQGIYEQYF
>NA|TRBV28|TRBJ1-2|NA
TGTGCCAGCAGACGACCACAGGGACACTATGGCTACACCTTC
CASRRPQGHYGYTF
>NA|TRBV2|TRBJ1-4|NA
TGTGCCAGCAGTGGGGGAGTGGGCCTCTTCGAAAAACTGTTTTTT
CASSGGVGLFEKLFF
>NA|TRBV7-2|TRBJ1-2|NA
TGTGCCAGCAGCTTAGGAGTGAGTTTTGGCTACACCTTC
CASSLGVSFGYTF